This TCR beta chain was observed in a study of shared clonotypes between healthy human individuals. Study results and limitations: The study generally estimated greater richness for naive than memory subsets.

This clone turned up a few times. Its antigen is not identified. V gave up 6 bases and J gave up 0 bases, with 12 bases separating them. Germline CDR1 SGHVS, CDR2 FQNEAQ. The CDR3 runs 15 residues. Deep-level running was used for the assay. About 30,000 T cell genomes, or around 0.2 ug DNA, went into the sorted-subset replicate PCRs. The authors' processing: Without quality scores, immunoSEQ junctional reads could not be filtered like full-length reads. Measured with immunoSEQ multiplex PCR; TCRdb has only the in-frame clones, and not every one. The DNA was the basis for D and trimming; V, J and clone size are from that table. The sample has approximately 340,000 clones, approximately 79% seen once.

The gene calls are TRBV7-8 and TRBJ1-3; D uncertain. This receptor was taken from a young man in good health. Sample: memory CD4+ T cells sorted from blood. Subset meaning: CD45RA-negative fraction. CDR3 loop: CASSKDGRSGNTIYF. In DNA form, the CDR3 reads TGTGCCAGCAGTAAAGACGGCCGCTCTGGAAACACCATATATTTT.